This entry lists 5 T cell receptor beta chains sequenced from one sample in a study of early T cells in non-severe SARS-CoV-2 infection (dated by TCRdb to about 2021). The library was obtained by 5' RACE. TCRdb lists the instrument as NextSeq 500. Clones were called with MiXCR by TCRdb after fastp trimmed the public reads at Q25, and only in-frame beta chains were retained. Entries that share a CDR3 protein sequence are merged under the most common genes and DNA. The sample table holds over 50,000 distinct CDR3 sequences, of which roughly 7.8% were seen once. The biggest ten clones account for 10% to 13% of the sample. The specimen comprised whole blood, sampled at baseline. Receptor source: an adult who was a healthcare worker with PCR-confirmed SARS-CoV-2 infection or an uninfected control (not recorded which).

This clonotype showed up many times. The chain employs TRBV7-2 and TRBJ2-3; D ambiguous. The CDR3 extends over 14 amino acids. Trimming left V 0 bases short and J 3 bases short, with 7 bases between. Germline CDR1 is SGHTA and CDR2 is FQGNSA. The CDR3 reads CASSLAAQTDTQYF. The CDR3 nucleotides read TGTGCCAGCAGCTTAGCAGCCCAAACAGATACGCAGTATTTT.

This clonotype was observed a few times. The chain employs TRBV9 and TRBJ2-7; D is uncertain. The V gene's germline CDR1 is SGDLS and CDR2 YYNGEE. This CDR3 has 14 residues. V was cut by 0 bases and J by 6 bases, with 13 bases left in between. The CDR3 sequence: CASSVVEWSCEQYF. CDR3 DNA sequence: TGTGCCAGCAGCGTAGTGGAATGGAGTTGCGAGCAGTACTTC. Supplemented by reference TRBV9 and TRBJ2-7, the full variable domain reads DSGVTQTPKHLITATGQRVTLRCSPRSGDLSVYWYQQSLDQGLQFLIQYYNGEERAKGNILERFSAQQFPDLHSELNLSSLELGDSALYFCASSVVEWSCEQYFGPGTRLTVT.

Here the CDR3 reads CASSRRRTGVDEQFF. CDR3 sequence (DNA): TGTGCCAGCAGCCGCCGAAGGACAGGGGTCGATGAGCAGTTCTTC. This chain links TRBV3-1 with TRBJ2-1; 9 bases align to TRBD1. The germline V gene encodes CDR1 LGHDT and CDR2 YNNKEL (reference sequence). The CDR3 consists of 15 residues. V dropped 4 bases and J dropped 8; count of bases not matched to a gene: 9.

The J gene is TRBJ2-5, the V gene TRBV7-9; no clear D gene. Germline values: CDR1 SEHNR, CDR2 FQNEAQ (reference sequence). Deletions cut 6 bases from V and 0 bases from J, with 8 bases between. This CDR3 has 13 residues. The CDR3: CASSSDYQETQYF. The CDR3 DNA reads TGTGCCAGCAGTTCTGATTACCAAGAGACCCAGTACTTC.

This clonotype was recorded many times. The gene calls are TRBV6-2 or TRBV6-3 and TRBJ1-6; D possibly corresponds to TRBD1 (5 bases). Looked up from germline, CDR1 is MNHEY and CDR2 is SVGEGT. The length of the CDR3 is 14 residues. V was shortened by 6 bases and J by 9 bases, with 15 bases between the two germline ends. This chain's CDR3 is CASSKDNSVSPLHF. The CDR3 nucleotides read TGTGCCAGCAGCAAGGACAACTCGGTTTCACCCCTCCACTTT.